These T cell receptor beta chains were read from a single sample in a study of T cells in Graves' hyperthyroidism and ophthalmopathy. TCRdb independently ran MiXCR on the multiplex PCR reads; one entry per CDR3 protein. The table lists roughly 400,000 distinct CDR3 sequences, more than 12% of them singletons. Sequenced material: blood. The receptors stem from a man aged 45-60 years with Graves' ophthalmopathy. Both conserved end residues are part of each CDR3. A D gene is named only where the DNA matches it firmly. Where a row states a size, it is once, few, many or the class of an expanded clone; other rows omit it.

TRBJ2-7 | TRBV29-1 | TRBD2 | few | CSVAPGLADYEQYF | TGCAGCGTAGCACCGGGACTAGCGGACTACGAGCAGTACTTC
TRBJ2-3 | TRBV11-2 | TRBD1 | medium-sized | CASSLAGTANTQYF | TGTGCCAGCAGCTTAGCCGGGACAGCTAATACGCAGTATTTT
TRBJ2-1 | TRBV20-1 | - | many | CSARVALVHNEQFF | TGCAGTGCTAGAGTAGCACTCGTACACAATGAGCAGTTCTTC
TRBJ1-5 | TRBV6-1 | TRBD1 | - | CASSDRADQPQHF | TGTGCCAGCAGCGACAGGGCCGATCAGCCCCAGCATTTT
TRBJ2-7 | TRBV9 | TRBD1 | many | CASSAWTGGDEQYF | TGTGCCAGCAGCGCCTGGACAGGGGGCGACGAGCAGTACTTC
TRBJ2-3 | TRBV6-1 | - | - | CASSEILYTDTQYF | TGTGCCAGCAGTGAGATATTGTACACAGATACGCAGTATTTT
TRBJ2-3 | TRBV4-2 | TRBD2 | many | CASSQAQLAGVSTDTQYF | TGTGCCAGCAGCCAAGCTCAACTAGCGGGTGTTTCCACAGATACGCAGTATTTT
TRBJ2-1 | TRBV20-1 | TRBD2 | few | CNARGTRYEQFF | TGCAATGCTAGGGGGACTAGATATGAGCAGTTCTTC
TRBJ1-6 | TRBV3-1 | - | many | CASSPRGADNSPLHF | TGTGCCAGCAGCCCCCGGGGGGCCGATAATTCACCCCTCCACTTT
TRBJ1-2 | TRBV15 | - | few | CATSKNRGRYGYTF | TGTGCCACCAGCAAAAACCGGGGACGCTATGGCTACACCTTC
TRBJ2-2 | TRBV6-2/TRBV6-3 | - | many | CASSYVRLLNTGELFF | TGTGCCAGCAGTTACGTGAGACTTCTGAACACCGGGGAGCTGTTTTTT
TRBJ2-7 | TRBV20-1 | - | many | CSARPPQTTLSYEQYF | TGCAGTGCTAGACCCCCACAGACCACCCTCTCCTACGAGCAGTACTTC
TRBJ2-7 | TRBV7-3 | TRBD2 | many | CASSPGGTLGYEQYF | TGTGCCAGCAGCCCCGGGGGGACTTTAGGCTACGAGCAGTACTTC
TRBJ2-5 | TRBV5-1 | - | - | CASSLGGRRSQETQYF | TGCGCCAGCAGCTTGGGTGGGAGGAGGTCCCAAGAGACCCAGTACTTC
TRBJ1-3 | TRBV29-1 | - | few | CSVGTSGNTIYF | TGCAGCGTTGGCACATCTGGAAACACCATATATTTT
TRBJ2-3 | TRBV9 | TRBD2 | few | CASSAGPLAGARDTQYF | TGTGCCAGCAGCGCTGGCCCGCTAGCGGGAGCACGAGATACGCAGTATTTT
TRBJ1-1 | TRBV28 | - | few | CASRASSRGLAATEAFF | TGTGCCAGCAGGGCAAGTAGTCGTGGGCTGGCGGCCACTGAAGCTTTCTTT
TRBJ2-7 | TRBV4-1 | TRBD2 | - | CASSPGLANSYEQYF | TGCGCCAGCAGCCCGGGACTAGCGAATTCCTACGAGCAGTACTTC
TRBJ2-4 | TRBV6-1 | TRBD1 | many | CASIPDRTGTENIQYF | TGTGCCAGCATCCCCGATAGGACCGGGACAGAGAACATTCAGTACTTC
TRBJ2-2 | TRBV24-1 | TRBD2 | many | CATSASGKNTGELFF | TGTGCCACCTCGGCTAGCGGGAAGAACACCGGGGAGCTGTTTTTT
TRBJ2-7 | TRBV6-5 | - | few | CASSYQDGQTYEQYF | TGTGCCAGCAGTTACCAAGACGGACAGACCTACGAGCAGTACTTC
TRBJ2-2 | TRBV2 | - | many | CAIPVDVTGELFF | TGTGCTATACCAGTGGATGTCACCGGGGAGCTGTTTTTT
TRBJ2-1 | TRBV11-2 | TRBD2 | once | CASSYRTSGGRFNEQFF | TGTGCCAGCAGCTACAGGACTAGCGGAGGAAGATTCAATGAGCAGTTCTTC
TRBJ2-5 | TRBV11-2 | - | few | CASSQDILESTQYF | TGTGCCAGCAGCCAAGATATCCTGGAGTCAACCCAGTACTTC
TRBJ2-5 | TRBV9 | - | many | CASSVAAQTQETQYF | TGTGCCAGCAGCGTAGCAGCACAGACCCAAGAGACCCAGTACTTC
TRBJ2-3 | TRBV29-1 | - | - | CSVGGLLIPGGSTDTQYF | TGCAGCGTTGGGGGACTCCTAATTCCAGGCGGGAGCACAGATACGCAGTATTTT
TRBJ2-1 | TRBV13 | - | - | CASSLHNSYNEQFF | TGTGCCAGCAGCTTACATAACTCCTACAATGAGCAGTTCTTC
TRBJ1-6 | TRBV5-1 | TRBD1 | many | CASSWTGGDNSPLHF | TGCGCCAGCAGCTGGACAGGGGGCGACAATTCACCCCTCCACTTT
TRBJ2-1 | TRBV5-8 | - | many | CASSLAWTAANEQFF | TGTGCCAGCAGCTTGGCATGGACAGCCGCCAATGAGCAGTTCTTC
TRBJ2-1 | TRBV25-1 | - | once | CASSEPRAGRGGQFF | TGTGCCAGCAGTGAGCCAAGGGCAGGGAGAGGGGGACAGTTCTTC
TRBJ2-1 | TRBV5-1 | TRBD2 | - | CASSLYSGGREEQFF | TGCGCCAGCAGCTTATATAGTGGCGGGAGGGAAGAGCAGTTCTTC
TRBJ2-2 | TRBV30 | TRBD1 | many | CAWMQGQVNTGELFF | TGTGCCTGGATGCAGGGACAGGTGAACACCGGGGAGCTGTTTTTT
TRBJ2-1 | TRBV30 | - | many | CAWSVQWGLPINEQFF | TGTGCCTGGAGTGTACAATGGGGTTTGCCCATCAATGAGCAGTTCTTC
TRBJ1-6 | TRBV20-1 | - | few | CSASPSSYNSPLHF | TGCAGTGCTAGCCCGAGCTCCTATAATTCACCCCTCCACTTT
TRBJ2-7 | TRBV27 | TRBD2 | many | CASSSSGTQYEQYF | TGTGCCAGCAGTTCCAGCGGGACCCAATACGAGCAGTACTTC
TRBJ2-7 | TRBV3-1 | TRBD2 | many | CASSQVGTGGPKNEQYF | TGTGCCAGCAGCCAAGTTGGAACGGGAGGGCCTAAAAACGAGCAGTACTTC
TRBJ2-5 | TRBV19 | - | many | CASEGGTETQYF | TGTGCCAGTGAGGGGGGGACGGAGACCCAGTACTTC